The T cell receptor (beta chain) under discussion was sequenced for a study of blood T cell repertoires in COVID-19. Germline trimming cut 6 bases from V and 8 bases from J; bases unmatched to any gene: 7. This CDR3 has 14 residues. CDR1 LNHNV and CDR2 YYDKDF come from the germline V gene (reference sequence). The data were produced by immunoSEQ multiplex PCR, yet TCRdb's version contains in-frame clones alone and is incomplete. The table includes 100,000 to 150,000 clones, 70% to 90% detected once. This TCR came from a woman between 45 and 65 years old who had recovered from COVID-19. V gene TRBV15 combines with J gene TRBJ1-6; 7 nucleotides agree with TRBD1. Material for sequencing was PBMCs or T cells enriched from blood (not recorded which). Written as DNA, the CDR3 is TGTGCCACCAGTCGGACAGGAGACTATTCACCCCTCCACTTT. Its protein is CATSRTGDYSPLHF.